This T cell receptor beta chain was sequenced for a study of blood T cell repertoires in COVID-19. Across the whole study: Acute-phase and convalescent COVID-19 samples originated in the United States, Italy and Spain.

V lost 5 bases and J lost 7; bases outside the gene matches: 9. CDR3 length: 16 residues. Looked up from germline, CDR1 is MDHEN and CDR2 is SYDVKM. The assay was immunoSEQ multiplex PCR, and TCRdb's table has in-frame clones only and misses some. Of roughly 220,000 clones listed, around 91% are singletons. Living in under 30 US areas, the participants were between about 18 and 100 years of age. Grouping used clinical history reported by participants in a survey and questionnaire. Sample: PBMCs or T cells enriched from blood (not recorded which). This receptor was taken from a man younger than 45 who had been exposed to COVID-19. The chain joins TRBV28 to TRBJ2-1; 12 bases match TRBD1. The CDR3 region has the DNA TGTGCCAGCAGTCCTCCGGGACAGGGGGCGAAGAATGAGCAGTTCTTC. Translated, it gives CASSPPGQGAKNEQFF.